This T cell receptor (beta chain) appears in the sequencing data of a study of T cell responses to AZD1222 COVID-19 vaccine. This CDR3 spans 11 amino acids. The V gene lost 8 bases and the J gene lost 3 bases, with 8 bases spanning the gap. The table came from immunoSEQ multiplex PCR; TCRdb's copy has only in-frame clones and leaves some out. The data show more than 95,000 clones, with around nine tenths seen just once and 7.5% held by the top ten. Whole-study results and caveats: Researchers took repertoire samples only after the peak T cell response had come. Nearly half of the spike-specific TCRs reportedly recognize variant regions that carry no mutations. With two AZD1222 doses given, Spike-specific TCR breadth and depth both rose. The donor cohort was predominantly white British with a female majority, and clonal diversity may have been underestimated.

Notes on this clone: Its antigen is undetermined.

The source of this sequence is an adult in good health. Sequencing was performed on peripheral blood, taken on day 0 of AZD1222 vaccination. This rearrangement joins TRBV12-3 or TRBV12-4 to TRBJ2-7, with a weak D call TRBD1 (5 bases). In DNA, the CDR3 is TGTGCCAGCGGGGCCTACTACGAGCAGTACTTC. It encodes CASGAYYEQYF.